This T cell receptor beta chain was found in a study of blood T cell repertoires in COVID-19. Assay: immunoSEQ multiplex PCR; the TCRdb copy retains only in-frame clones and omits some. The table records approximately 100,000 clones, roughly 69% of them present only once. CDR3 length: 15 residues. Germline lookup yields CDR1 MDHEN and CDR2 SYDVKM. V trimming: 5 bases; J trimming: 7 bases; junction bases outside the gene matches: 6. This sequence originates from a man older than 75 with acute or convalescent COVID-19. The rearrangement joins TRBV28 to TRBJ2-2, with 11 bases matching TRBD2. Sequenced material: peripheral blood. CDR3 region: CASSPPGTSGGELFF. DNA for the CDR3: TGTGCCAGCAGTCCGCCCGGGACTAGCGGCGGGGAGCTGTTTTTT.